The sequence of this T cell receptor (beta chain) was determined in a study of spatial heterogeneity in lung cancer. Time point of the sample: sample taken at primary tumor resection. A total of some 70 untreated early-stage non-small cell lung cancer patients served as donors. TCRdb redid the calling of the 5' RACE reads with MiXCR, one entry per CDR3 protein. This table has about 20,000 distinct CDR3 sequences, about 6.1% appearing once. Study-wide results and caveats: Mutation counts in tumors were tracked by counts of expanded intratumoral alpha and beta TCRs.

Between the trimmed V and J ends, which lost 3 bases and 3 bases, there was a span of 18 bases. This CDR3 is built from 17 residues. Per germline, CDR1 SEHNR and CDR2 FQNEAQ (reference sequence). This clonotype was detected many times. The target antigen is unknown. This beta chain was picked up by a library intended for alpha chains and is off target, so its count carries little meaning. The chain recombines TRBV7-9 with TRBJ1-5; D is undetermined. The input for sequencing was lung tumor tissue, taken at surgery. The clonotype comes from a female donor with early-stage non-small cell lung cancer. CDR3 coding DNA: TGTGCCAGCAGCTTCGGAATGATAGGGCTCGACAATCAGCCCCAGCATTTT. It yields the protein CASSFGMIGLDNQPQHF. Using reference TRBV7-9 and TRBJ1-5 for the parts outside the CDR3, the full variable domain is DTGVSQNPRHKITKRGQNVTFRCDPISEHNRLYWYRQTLGQGPEFLTYFQNEAQLEKSRLLSDRFSAERPKGSFSTLEIQRTEQGDSAMYLCASSFGMIGLDNQPQHFGDGTRLSIL.